This note documents a single TCR beta chain sequence. This sample stems from a study of blood T cell repertoires in COVID-19. Study at large: Acute and convalescent COVID-19 samples came from the United States, Italy and Spain. Sources were T cells, B-cell-depleted T cells, or PBMCs; the material itself was cDNA or gDNA.

How the authors handled the data: Amplification from reference gene primers served as the basis for estimated nucleated cell counts. Repertoires were generated with immunoSEQ multiplex PCR, while TCRdb's copy carries only in-frame clones and drops some. V and J calls and clone size are copied from that table; D and trimming were computed from the DNA. Of 150,000 to 180,000 clones in the sample, 75% to 85% were seen once. The germline V gene has CDR1 LGHNA and CDR2 YNFKEQ. The length of the CDR3 is 15 residues. The germline V and J ends were trimmed by 0 bases and 10 bases, with 16 bases remaining between them.

This TCR was sampled from a woman between 50 and 59 years old with acute or convalescent COVID-19. The gene calls are TRBV4-2 and TRBJ2-1; TRBD1 might be the D (6 bases). The sequenced material came from peripheral blood. In DNA form, the CDR3 reads TGTGCCAGCAGCCAAGACCGCGGACAGATAAGAGAGCAGTTCTTC. It is translated as CASSQDRGQIREQFF.